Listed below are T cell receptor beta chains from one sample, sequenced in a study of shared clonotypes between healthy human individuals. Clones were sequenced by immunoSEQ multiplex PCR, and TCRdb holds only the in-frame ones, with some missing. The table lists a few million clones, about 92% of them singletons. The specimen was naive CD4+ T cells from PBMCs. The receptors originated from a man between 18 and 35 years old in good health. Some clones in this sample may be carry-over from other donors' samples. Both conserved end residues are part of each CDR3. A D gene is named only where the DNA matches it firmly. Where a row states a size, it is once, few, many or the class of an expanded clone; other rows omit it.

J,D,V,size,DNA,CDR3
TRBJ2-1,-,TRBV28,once,TGTGCCAGCAGAAGCCCCGGGATCTTACATGGTGAGCAGTTCTTC,CASRSPGILHGEQFF
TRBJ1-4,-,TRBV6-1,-,TGTGCCAGCAGTGATGGGGTGCCCTGGGACGAAAAACTGTTTTTT,CASSDGVPWDEKLFF
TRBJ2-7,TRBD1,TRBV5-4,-,TGTGCCAGCAGCTTGAGGACAGGGTCCTCCTACGAGCAGTACTTC,CASSLRTGSSYEQYF
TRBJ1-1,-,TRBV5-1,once,TGCGCCAGCAGCTTGGTAGGCCCCTTGAACACTGAAGCTTTCTTT,CASSLVGPLNTEAFF
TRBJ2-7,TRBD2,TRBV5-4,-,TGTGCCAGCAGCTTGGAGGGCGGGAGAAGAGTAAACTACGAGCAGTACTTC,CASSLEGGRRVNYEQYF
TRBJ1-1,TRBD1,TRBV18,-,TGTGCCAGCTCACCCGGACAGGGGGAGAGTACTGAAGCTTTCTTT,CASSPGQGESTEAFF
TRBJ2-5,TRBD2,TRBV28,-,TGTGCCAGCAGTTTATCTGTACTAGCGGGAGGGGAGGAGACCCAGTACTTC,CASSLSVLAGGEETQYF
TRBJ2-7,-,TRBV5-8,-,TGTGCCAGCAAGTGGGGAACCTACGAGCAGTACTTC,CASKWGTYEQYF
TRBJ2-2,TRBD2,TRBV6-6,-,TGTGCCAGCAGTTACACTCCTAGCGGCAATACCGGGGAGCTGTTTTTT,CASSYTPSGNTGELFF
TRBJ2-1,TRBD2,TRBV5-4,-,TGTGCCAGCAGCTTTTGGACTAGCGATCACAATGAGCAGTTCTTC,CASSFWTSDHNEQFF
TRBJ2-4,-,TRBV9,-,TGTGCCAGCAGCGTAGCCGGACAGACAAACATTCAGTACTTC,CASSVAGQTNIQYF
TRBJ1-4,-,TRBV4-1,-,TGCGCCAGCAGCCAAGTCCTAGGCGAAAAACTGTTTTTT,CASSQVLGEKLFF
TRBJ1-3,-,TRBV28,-,TGTGCCAGCAGTTTACGGGGTCGAGGGAGGACAGACACCATATATTTT,CASSLRGRGRTDTIYF
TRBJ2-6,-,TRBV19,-,TGTGCCAGTACCCCGGAGGGGGACGGGAGCTCTGGGGCCAACGTCCTGACTTTC,CASTPEGDGSSGANVLTF
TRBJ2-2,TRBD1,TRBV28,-,TGTGCCAGCACTGGGACAGCTAACACCGGGGAGCTGTTTTTT,CASTGTANTGELFF
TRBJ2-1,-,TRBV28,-,TGTGCCAGCAGTTCCAGGTTGCGGGACAACAATGAGCAGTTCTTC,CASSSRLRDNNEQFF
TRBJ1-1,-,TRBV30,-,TGTGCCTGGAGTAAGACAGTGAACACTGAAGCTTTCTTT,CAWSKTVNTEAFF
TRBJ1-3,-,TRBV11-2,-,TGTGCCAGCAGCCCTGGACCACCCGGGGGAGCTGGAAACACCATATATTTT,CASSPGPPGGAGNTIYF
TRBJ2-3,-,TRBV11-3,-,TGTGCCAGCAGCTTAGGTCTGGGGGGCAACACAGATACGCAGTATTTT,CASSLGLGGNTDTQYF
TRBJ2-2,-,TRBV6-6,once,TGTGCCAGCACTGGACTCCGAAACACCGGGGAGCTGTTTTTT,CASTGLRNTGELFF
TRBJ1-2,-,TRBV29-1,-,TGCAGCGTTGGCGGCAATTCGGGTCAGGGCTACACCTTC,CSVGGNSGQGYTF
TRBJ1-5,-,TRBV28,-,TGTGCCAGCAGTTTATTTGCCAGGTTCCATAGCAATCAGCCCCAGCATTTT,CASSLFARFHSNQPQHF
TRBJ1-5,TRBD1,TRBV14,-,TGTGCCAGCAGCCAAGGAAACCGGGACAGGGAAAGCAATCAGCCCCAGCATTTT,CASSQGNRDRESNQPQHF
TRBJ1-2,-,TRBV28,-,TGTGCCAGCAGCCCAGGGGCCTACCTTAACTATGGCTACACCTTC,CASSPGAYLNYGYTF
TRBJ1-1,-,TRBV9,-,TGTGCCAGCAGCGTAGGGTGGGGGACGAACACTGAAGCTTTCTTT,CASSVGWGTNTEAFF
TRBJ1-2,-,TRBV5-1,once,TGCGCCAGCAGCTTTAGTCAGGGTAGCTATGGCTACACCTTC,CASSFSQGSYGYTF
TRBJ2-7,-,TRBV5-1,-,TGCGCCAGCAGCCAGAACTACGAGCAGTACTTC,CASSQNYEQYF
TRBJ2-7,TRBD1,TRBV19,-,TGTGCCAGTAGCCCCGGGACAGGATCCTACGAGCAGTACTTC,CASSPGTGSYEQYF
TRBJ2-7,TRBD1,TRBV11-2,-,TGTGCCAGCAGCTCGACAGGGGGCCCTATGGGTCCGAACGAGCAGTACTTC,CASSSTGGPMGPNEQYF
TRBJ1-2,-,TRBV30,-,TGTGCCTGGAGTGCCGGGACACCTTATGGCTACACCTTC,CAWSAGTPYGYTF
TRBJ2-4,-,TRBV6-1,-,TGTGCCAGCAGTGAAATGGGTGCCCAGCATTGGTACTTC,CASSEMGAQHWYF
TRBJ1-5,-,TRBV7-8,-,TGTGCCAGCAGTTTGAATAGCAATCAGCCCCAGCATTTT,CASSLNSNQPQHF
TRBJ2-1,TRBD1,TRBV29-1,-,TGCAGCGTTGTACTTGACAGGGGGCACCTTGGGAATGAGCAGTTCTTC,CSVVLDRGHLGNEQFF
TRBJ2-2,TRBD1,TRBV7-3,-,TGTGCCAGCAGCTTATTGGGACAGGGGAACACCGGGGAGCTGTTTTTT,CASSLLGQGNTGELFF
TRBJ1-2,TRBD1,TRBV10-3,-,TGTGCCATCAGCCCGGGACAGGGGATTTACGGCTACACCTTC,CAISPGQGIYGYTF
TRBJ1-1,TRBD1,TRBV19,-,TGTGCCAGTAGTATATCTGGGCAGGGGGCGAGGGCCACTGAAGCTTTCTTT,CASSISGQGARATEAFF
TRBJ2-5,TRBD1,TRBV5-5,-,TGTGCCAGCAGCTGGGGGACAGGATTTGAGACCCAGTACTTC,CASSWGTGFETQYF